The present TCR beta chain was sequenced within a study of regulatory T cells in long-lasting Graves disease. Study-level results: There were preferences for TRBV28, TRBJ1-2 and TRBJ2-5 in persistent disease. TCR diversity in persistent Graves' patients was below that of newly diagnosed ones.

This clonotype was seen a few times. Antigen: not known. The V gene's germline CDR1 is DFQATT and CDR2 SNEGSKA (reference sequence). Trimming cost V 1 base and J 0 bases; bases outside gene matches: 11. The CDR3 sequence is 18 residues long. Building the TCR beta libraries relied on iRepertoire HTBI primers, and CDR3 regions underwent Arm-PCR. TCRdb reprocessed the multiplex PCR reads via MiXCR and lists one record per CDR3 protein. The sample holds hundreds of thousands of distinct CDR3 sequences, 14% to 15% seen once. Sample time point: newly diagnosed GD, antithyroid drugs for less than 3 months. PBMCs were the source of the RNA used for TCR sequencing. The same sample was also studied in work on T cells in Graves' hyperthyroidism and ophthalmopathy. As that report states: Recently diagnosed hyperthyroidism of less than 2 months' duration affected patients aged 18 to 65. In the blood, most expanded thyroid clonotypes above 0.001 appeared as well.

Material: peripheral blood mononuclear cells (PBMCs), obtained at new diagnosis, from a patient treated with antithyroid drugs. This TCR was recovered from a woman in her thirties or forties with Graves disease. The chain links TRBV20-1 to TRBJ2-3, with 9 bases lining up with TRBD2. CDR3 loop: CSARVASGVNSSTDTQYF. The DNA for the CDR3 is TGCAGTGCTAGAGTAGCTAGCGGGGTCAACTCTAGCACAGATACGCAGTATTTT.